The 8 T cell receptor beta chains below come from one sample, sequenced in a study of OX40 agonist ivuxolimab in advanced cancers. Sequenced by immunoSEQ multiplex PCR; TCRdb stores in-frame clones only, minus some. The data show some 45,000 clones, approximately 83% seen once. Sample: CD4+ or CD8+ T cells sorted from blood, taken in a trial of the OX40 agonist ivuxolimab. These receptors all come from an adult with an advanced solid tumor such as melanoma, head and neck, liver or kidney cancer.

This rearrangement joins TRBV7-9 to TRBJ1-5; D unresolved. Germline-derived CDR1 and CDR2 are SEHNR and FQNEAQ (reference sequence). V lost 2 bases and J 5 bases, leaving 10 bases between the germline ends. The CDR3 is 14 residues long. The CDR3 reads CASSLSAGDQPQHF. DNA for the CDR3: TGTGCCAGCAGCTTAAGTGCAGGTGATCAGCCCCAGCATTTT.

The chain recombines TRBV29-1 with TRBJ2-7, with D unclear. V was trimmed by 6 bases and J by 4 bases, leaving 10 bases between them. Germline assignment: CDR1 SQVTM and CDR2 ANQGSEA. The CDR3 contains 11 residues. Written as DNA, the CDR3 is TGCAGCGTGGCCTCTTATTACGAGCAGTACTTC. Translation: CSVASYYEQYF.

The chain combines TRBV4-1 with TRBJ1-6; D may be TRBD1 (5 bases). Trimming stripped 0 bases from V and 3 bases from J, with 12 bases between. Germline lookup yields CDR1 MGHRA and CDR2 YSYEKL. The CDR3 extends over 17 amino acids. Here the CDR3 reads CASSQDLGESYNSPLHF. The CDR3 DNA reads TGCGCCAGCAGCCAAGATCTAGGGGAAAGCTATAATTCACCCCTCCACTTT.

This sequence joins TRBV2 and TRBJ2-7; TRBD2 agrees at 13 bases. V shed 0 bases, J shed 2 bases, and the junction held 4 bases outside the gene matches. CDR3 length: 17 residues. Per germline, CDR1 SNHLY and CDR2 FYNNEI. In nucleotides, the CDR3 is TGTGCCAGCAGTGAAGCGGCCGGGACTAGCGGGGCCTACGAGCAGTACTTC. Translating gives CASSEAAGTSGAYEQYF.

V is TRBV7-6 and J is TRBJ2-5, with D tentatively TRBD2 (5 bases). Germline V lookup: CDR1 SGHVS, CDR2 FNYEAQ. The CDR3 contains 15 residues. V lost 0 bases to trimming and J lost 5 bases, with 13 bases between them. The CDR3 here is CASSLAQSEVETQYF. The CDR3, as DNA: TGTGCCAGCAGCTTAGCACAGTCGGAGGTGGAGACCCAGTACTTC. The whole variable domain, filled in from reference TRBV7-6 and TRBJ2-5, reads GAGVSQSPRYKVTKRGQDVALRCDPISGHVSLYWYRQALGQGPEFLTYFNYEAQQDKSGLPNDRFSAERPEGSISTLTIQRTEQRDSAMYRCASSLAQSEVETQYFGPGTRLLVL.

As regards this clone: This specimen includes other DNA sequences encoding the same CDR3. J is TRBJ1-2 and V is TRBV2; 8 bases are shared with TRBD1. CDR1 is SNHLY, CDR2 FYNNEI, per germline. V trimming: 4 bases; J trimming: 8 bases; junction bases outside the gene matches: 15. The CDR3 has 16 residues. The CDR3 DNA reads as TGTGCCAGCAGTGCTGGACAGGGTTCGGGAGCTAGGGGCTACACCTTC. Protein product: CASSAGQGSGARGYTF.

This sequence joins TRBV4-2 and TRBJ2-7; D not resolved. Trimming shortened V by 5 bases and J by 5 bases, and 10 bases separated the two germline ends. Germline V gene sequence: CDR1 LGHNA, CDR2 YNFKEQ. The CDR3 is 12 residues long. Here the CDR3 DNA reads TGTGCCAGCAGCTTAGGAGCGAACGAGCAGTACTTC. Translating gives CASSLGANEQYF.

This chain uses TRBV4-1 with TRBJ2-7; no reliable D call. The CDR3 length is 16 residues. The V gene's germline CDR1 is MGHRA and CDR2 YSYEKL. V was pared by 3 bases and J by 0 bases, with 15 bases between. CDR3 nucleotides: TGCGCCAGCAGCCACCCTTTAGTAAGGAGCTCCTACGAGCAGTACTTC. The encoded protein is CASSHPLVRSSYEQYF.